This passage covers 26 T cell receptor beta chains from one sample sequenced in a study of vaccination effects on CD4 cells after COVID-19. Their target antigens are unknown. Only in-frame clones appear in the TCRdb table, and some are missing; sequencing was by immunoSEQ multiplex PCR. The sample shows approximately 31,000 clones, more than 60% of them seen only once. In the ViraFEST assay, antigen-specific CD4+ clonotypes were identified by expansion after peptide-pool stimulation. Investigators separated out CD4+ T cells once approximately 10 days of culture had passed. The individual was infected with SARS-CoV-2 between March and December 2020, as confirmed by PCR. The starting material was CD4+ T cells from PBMCs cultured with a peptide pool, obtained before COVID-19 vaccination. The origin of the receptors is a human donor who had a prior SARS-CoV-2 infection.

V and J are TRBV11-3 and TRBJ2-3, with 9 bases fitting TRBD2. CDR1 and CDR2 from the germline V gene are SGHNT and YENEEA. The CDR3 extends over 15 amino acids. After removal of 1 base from V and 4 bases from J, the junction contained 3 bases not matched to a gene. CDR3 sequence (DNA): TGTGCCAGCAGCTTAGCGGCGGGAGGGCCAGATACGCAGTATTTT. Translation: CASSLAAGGPDTQYF.

CDR3 in DNA: TGTGCCAGCAGGACTAGCGGTAAAGAGACCCAGTACTTC. Its translation: CASRTSGKETQYF. The chain employs TRBV12-3 or TRBV12-4 and TRBJ2-5; 9 bases agree with TRBD2. V gave up 6 bases and J gave up 3 bases; unmatched junction bases: 2. CDR3 length: 13 residues.

The chain recombines TRBV5-1 with TRBJ1-2; unclear D gene. This CDR3 contains 14 residues. Germline V gives CDR1 SGHRS, CDR2 YFSETQ. Trimming cost V 7 bases and J 5 bases, with 18 bases left between them. CDR3 sequence: CASAPGAGEYGYTF. Here the CDR3 DNA reads TGCGCCAGCGCTCCTGGCGCAGGCGAATATGGCTACACCTTC. Combining the CDR3 with reference TRBV5-1 and TRBJ1-2 gives the whole variable domain KAGVTQTPRYLIKTRGQQVTLSCSPISGHRSVSWYQQTPGQGLQFLFEYFSETQRNKGNFPGRFSGRQFSNSRSEMNVSTLELGDSALYLCASAPGAGEYGYTFGSGTRLTVV.

V usage is TRBV27 and J usage is TRBJ1-2; the D is unclear. The CDR3 extends over 14 amino acids. The germline V gene has CDR1 MNHEY and CDR2 SMNVEV (reference sequence). V lost 4 bases to trimming and J lost 8 bases, with 17 bases between them. In nucleotides, the CDR3 is TGTGCCAGCAGTTCCTACGGTATTTCGGGGGGCTACACCTTC. Its translation is CASSSYGISGGYTF.

The V and J genes are TRBV7-3 and TRBJ2-1; 8 nucleotides match TRBD2. This CDR3 has 14 amino acids. In germline, CDR1 is SGHTA, CDR2 FQGTGA. V lost 2 bases and J lost 9; bases outside the gene matches: 6. The CDR3 loop reads CASSLRGGVGEQFF. Here the CDR3 DNA reads TGTGCCAGCAGCTTACGGGGGGGGGTTGGTGAGCAGTTCTTC.

Here the CDR3 reads CATSRDPGSQETQYF. The DNA for the CDR3 is TGTGCCACCAGCAGAGATCCCGGTAGCCAGGAGACCCAGTACTTC. The rearrangement uses TRBV15 and TRBJ2-5, with no clear D. V lost 0 bases to trimming and J lost 5 bases, with 13 bases between them. The CDR3 totals 15 residues. The germline gives CDR1 LNHNV, CDR2 YYDKDF (reference sequence).

The genes are TRBV2 and TRBJ1-5; tentative D call: TRBD1 (6 bases). The CDR3 has 15 residues. V gave up 4 bases and J gave up 9 bases, with 19 bases separating them. The germline CDR1 and CDR2 sequences are SNHLY and FYNNEI. CDR3 DNA sequence: TGTGCCAGCAGTGCTTCAGGGGCCCTAAACCGGCCCCAGCATTTT. Its translation is CASSASGALNRPQHF. Full variable domain (rest looked up from reference TRBV2 and TRBJ1-5): EPEVTQTPSHQVTQMGQEVILRCVPISNHLYFYWYRQILGQKVEFLVSFYNNEISEKSEIFDDQFSVERPDGSNFTLKIRSTKLEDSAMYFCASSASGALNRPQHFGDGTRLSIL.

The chain employs TRBV10-3 and TRBJ2-1, with TRBD2 as a possible D gene (7 bases). The V gene's germline CDR1 is ENHRY and CDR2 SYGVKD. CDR3 size: 18 residues. V dropped 4 bases and J dropped 0 bases, with 19 bases sitting between them. As DNA, the CDR3 is TGTGCCATCAGTGGGTTTGCGGGGGCCACGAGCTCCTACAATGAGCAGTTCTTC. Encoded protein: CAISGFAGATSSYNEQFF.

Regarding this clone: Different DNA sequences within this sample yield the same CDR3. This chain connects TRBV5-1 to TRBJ2-5; tentatively, D is TRBD1 (5 bases). V was shortened by 7 bases and J by 1 base, with 11 bases between the two germline ends. The length of the CDR3 is 13 residues. Germline CDR1 is SGHRS and CDR2 is YFSETQ. The CDR3 is CASWGDSQETQYF. In DNA form, the CDR3 reads TGCGCCAGCTGGGGCGACAGCCAAGAGACCCAGTACTTC.

CDR3 in amino acids: CASSKEGGRNQPQHF. CDR3 in DNA: TGTGCCAGCAGCAAAGAGGGCGGGCGGAATCAGCCCCAGCATTTT. The genes are TRBV21-1 and TRBJ1-5. TRBV21-1 is tagged as a pseudogene. The CDR3 spans 15 residues.

V is TRBV18 and J is TRBJ2-5; D ambiguous. Germline lookup yields CDR1 KGHSH and CDR2 LQKENI. V was trimmed by 3 bases and J by 3 bases, leaving 20 bases between them. The CDR3 contains 17 residues. CDR3 in DNA: TGTGCCAGCTCACCCCAAATCGGTCTATCGGCAGAAGAGACCCAGTACTTC. Translating it yields CASSPQIGLSAEETQYF.

This chain joins TRBV13 and TRBJ2-3; TRBD2 might be the D (5 bases). Deletions cut 2 bases from V and 8 bases from J, with 11 bases between. Germline V CDR1 and CDR2: PRHDT, FYEKMQ (reference sequence). The CDR3 has 13 residues. CDR3 protein: CASSLTRTGTQYF. For the CDR3, the DNA is TGTGCCAGCAGCTTAACTAGAACCGGTACGCAGTATTTT. The full variable domain, completed using reference TRBV13 and TRBJ2-3, is AAGVIQSPRHLIKEKRETATLKCYPIPRHDTVYWYQQGPGQDPQFLISFYEKMQSDKGSIPDRFSAQQFSDYHSELNMSSLELGDSALYFCASSLTRTGTQYFGPGTRLTVL.

This clone was counted only a few times. The V and J genes are TRBV7-9 and TRBJ2-5; D is unclear. The CDR3 has 12 residues. Trimming took 0 bases from V and 5 from J, leaving 4 bases between them. The germline CDR1 and CDR2 sequences are SEHNR and FQNEAQ (reference sequence). The CDR3 DNA follows: TGTGCCAGCAGCTTAGCGGATGAGACCCAGTACTTC. This gives the protein CASSLADETQYF.

The chain employs TRBV5-1 and TRBJ1-3; D gene unclear. CDR1 is SGHRS and CDR2 is YFSETQ in the germline V gene. V lost 5 bases and J 2 bases, leaving 8 bases between the germline ends. CDR3 size: 13 residues. This CDR3 is CASSWEAGNTIYF. The CDR3 DNA is TGCGCCAGCAGTTGGGAGGCTGGAAACACCATATATTTT.

This chain links TRBV19 with TRBJ1-1, with a possible D match to TRBD1 (5 bases). Germline V lookup: CDR1 LNHDA, CDR2 SQIVND (reference sequence). There are 13 residues in the CDR3. Trimming stripped 3 bases from V and 4 bases from J, with 9 bases between. The CDR3 DNA sequence: TGTGCCAGTAGTATCGAGGGGAGCACTGAAGCTTTCTTT. Translated: CASSIEGSTEAFF.

The rearrangement uses TRBV27 and TRBJ2-7, with 8 bases fitting TRBD2. Looked up from germline, CDR1 is MNHEY and CDR2 is SMNVEV (reference sequence). The CDR3 is made up of 16 amino acids. Trimming cost V 5 bases and J 3 bases; bases outside gene matches: 12. CDR3 loop: CASSPSGTGGLYEQYF. The DNA for the CDR3 is TGTGCCAGCAGTCCATCAGGGACGGGGGGGCTCTACGAGCAGTACTTC.

CDR3 protein: CASSYSPGGGEAFF. CDR3 in DNA: TGTGCCAGCAGTTACTCCCCGGGGGGCGGTGAAGCTTTCTTT. The rearrangement links TRBV6-5 to TRBJ1-1; a possible D gene is TRBD1 (6 bases). Germline assignment: CDR1 MNHEY and CDR2 SVGAGI. CDR3 length equals 14 residues. V lost 0 bases, J lost 7 bases, and 12 bases lay in between.

The J gene is TRBJ2-3, the V gene TRBV11-3, with 8 bases fitting TRBD2. Per the germline V gene, CDR1 is SGHNT and CDR2 is YENEEA. The CDR3 covers 15 residues. J was trimmed by 0 bases and V by 5 bases; bases with no gene match: 4. In DNA form, the CDR3 reads TGTGCCAGCAGCGTATCGGGAGGGAGCACAGATACGCAGTATTTT. Translated, it gives CASSVSGGSTDTQYF.

The rearrangement links TRBV19 to TRBJ2-1; TRBD2 matches 7 bases. Germline assignment: CDR1 LNHDA and CDR2 SQIVND (reference sequence). There are 15 residues in the CDR3. The V and J ends lost 1 base and 0 bases, in that order; junction bases with no gene match: 0. CDR3 amino acids: CASSIGTSSYNEQFF. The CDR3 bases are TGTGCCAGTAGTATAGGGACTAGCTCCTACAATGAGCAGTTCTTC.

This rearrangement joins TRBV5-1 to TRBJ2-3; no definite D call. CDR3 size: 12 residues. V was shortened by 0 bases and J by 6 bases, with 5 bases between the two germline ends. CDR1 is SGHRS, CDR2 YFSETQ, per germline. The CDR3 nucleotides are TGCGCCAGCAGCTTGGAAGGGGATACGCAGTATTTT. The encoded protein is CASSLEGDTQYF. The entire variable domain, with the rest obtained from reference TRBV5-1 and TRBJ2-3, is as follows: KAGVTQTPRYLIKTRGQQVTLSCSPISGHRSVSWYQQTPGQGLQFLFEYFSETQRNKGNFPGRFSGRQFSNSRSEMNVSTLELGDSALYLCASSLEGDTQYFGPGTRLTVL.

The J gene is TRBJ2-1, the V gene TRBV3-1 (or the pseudogene TRBV3-2); D might be TRBD2 (5 bases). V was shortened by 4 bases and J by 11 bases, with 12 bases between the two germline ends. Germline CDR1 LGHDT, CDR2 YNNKEL (reference sequence). The CDR3 contains 12 residues. DNA for the CDR3: TGTGCCAGCAGCCCCCAGGACTCTCAGCAGTTCTTC. Protein product: CASSPQDSQQFF.

The chain carries TRBV6-5 and TRBJ2-5; TRBD2 aligns across 7 bases. This CDR3 has 15 amino acids. Germline values: CDR1 MNHEY, CDR2 SVGAGI. The V segment lost 6 bases and the J segment 0 bases; nucleotides outside the gene matches: 7. CDR3 sequence reads: CASRIGREYQETQYF. Here the CDR3 DNA reads TGTGCCAGCAGGATAGGGAGGGAGTACCAAGAGACCCAGTACTTC.

This rearrangement joins TRBV7-3 to TRBJ1-5, with D tentatively TRBD1 (6 bases). CDR3 length: 12 amino acids. Per germline, CDR1 SGHTA and CDR2 FQGTGA. V lost 6 bases to trimming and J lost 7 bases, with 10 bases between them. Here the CDR3 DNA reads TGTGCCAGCAGAAACAGGGAACAGCCCCAGCATTTT. It encodes CASRNREQPQHF.

V and J are TRBV18 and TRBJ2-1; 10 bases line up with TRBD2. Germline CDR1 is KGHSH and CDR2 is LQKENI. This CDR3 contains 15 residues. Trimming took 3 bases from V and 4 from J; bases not matched to a gene: 3. CDR3 DNA sequence: TGTGCCAGCTCACCGGGACTAGCGCTTTACAATGAGCAGTTCTTC. As protein: CASSPGLALYNEQFF.

The rearrangement joins TRBV6-5 to TRBJ1-2, with TRBD1 identical over 8 bases. Germline loops: CDR1 MNHEY, CDR2 SVGAGI. The CDR3 totals 16 residues. Losses at the gene ends were 2 bases for V and 7 bases for J; bases not matched to a gene: 12. CDR3 nucleotides: TGTGCCAGCAGTTACGAGACTTCAGGGGGCGAGGGTGGCTACACCTTC. Translation: CASSYETSGGEGGYTF.

This chain connects TRBV4-3 to TRBJ2-1; 9 positions match TRBD2. After removal of 3 bases from V and 8 bases from J, the junction contained 11 bases not matched to a gene. The CDR3 has 16 residues. CDR1 is LGHNA and CDR2 is YSLEER in the germline V gene. The CDR3 sequence: CASSQIASGNSYEQFF. As DNA, the CDR3 is TGCGCCAGCAGCCAGATTGCTAGCGGGAACAGCTATGAGCAGTTCTTC.